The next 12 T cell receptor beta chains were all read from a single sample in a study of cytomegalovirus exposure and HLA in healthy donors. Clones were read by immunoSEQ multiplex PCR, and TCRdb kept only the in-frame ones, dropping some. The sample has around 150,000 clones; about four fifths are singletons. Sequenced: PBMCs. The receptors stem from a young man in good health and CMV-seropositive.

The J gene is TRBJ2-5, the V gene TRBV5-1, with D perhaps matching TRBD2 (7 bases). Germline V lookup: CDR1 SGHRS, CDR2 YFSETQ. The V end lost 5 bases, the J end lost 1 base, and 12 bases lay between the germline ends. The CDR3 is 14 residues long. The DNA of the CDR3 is TGCGCCAGCAGAGGGAGGGGGAGCCAAGAGACCCAGTACTTC. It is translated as CASRGRGSQETQYF.

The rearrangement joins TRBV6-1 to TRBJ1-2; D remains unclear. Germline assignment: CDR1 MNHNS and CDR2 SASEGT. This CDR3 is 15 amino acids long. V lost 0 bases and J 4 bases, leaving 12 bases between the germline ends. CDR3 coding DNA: TGTGCCAGCAGTGAAGCGCCAGGATTCAGCTATGGCTACACCTTC. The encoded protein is CASSEAPGFSYGYTF.

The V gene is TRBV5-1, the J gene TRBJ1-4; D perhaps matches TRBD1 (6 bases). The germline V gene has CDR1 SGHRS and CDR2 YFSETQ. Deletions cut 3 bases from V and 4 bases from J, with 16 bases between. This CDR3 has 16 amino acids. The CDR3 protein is CASSSGWTASNEKLFF. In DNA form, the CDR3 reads TGCGCCAGCAGCTCGGGGTGGACAGCGAGTAATGAAAAACTGTTTTTT.

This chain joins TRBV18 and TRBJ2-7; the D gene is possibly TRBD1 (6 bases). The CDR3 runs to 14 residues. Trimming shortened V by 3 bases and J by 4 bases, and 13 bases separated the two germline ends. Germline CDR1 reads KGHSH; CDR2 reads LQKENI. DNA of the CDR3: TGTGCCAGCTCACCCCCGGGACAAGCTTACGAGCAGTACTTC. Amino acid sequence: CASSPPGQAYEQYF.

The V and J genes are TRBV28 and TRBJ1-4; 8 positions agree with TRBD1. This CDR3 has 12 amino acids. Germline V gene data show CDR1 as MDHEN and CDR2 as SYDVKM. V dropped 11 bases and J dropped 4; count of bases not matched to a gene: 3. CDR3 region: CAWGTGNEKLFF. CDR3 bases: TGTGCCTGGGGGACAGGTAATGAAAAACTGTTTTTT.

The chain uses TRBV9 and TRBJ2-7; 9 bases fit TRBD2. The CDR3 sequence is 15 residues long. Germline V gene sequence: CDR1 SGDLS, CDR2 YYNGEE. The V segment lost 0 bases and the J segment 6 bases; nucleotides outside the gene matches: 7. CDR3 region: CASSVGSGGIREQYF. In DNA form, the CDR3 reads TGTGCCAGCAGCGTAGGCAGCGGGGGGATACGCGAGCAGTACTTC.

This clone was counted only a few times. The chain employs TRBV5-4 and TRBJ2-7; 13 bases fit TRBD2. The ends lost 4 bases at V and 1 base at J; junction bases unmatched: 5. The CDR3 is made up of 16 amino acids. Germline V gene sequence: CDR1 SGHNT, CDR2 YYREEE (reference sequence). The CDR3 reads CASSRGLAGTSYEQYF. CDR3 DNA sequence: TGTGCCAGCAGCCGGGGACTAGCGGGAACGTCCTACGAGCAGTACTTC.

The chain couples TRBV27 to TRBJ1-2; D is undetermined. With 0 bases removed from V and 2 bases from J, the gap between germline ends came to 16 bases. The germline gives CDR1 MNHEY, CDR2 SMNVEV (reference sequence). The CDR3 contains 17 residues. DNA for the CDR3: TGTGCCAGCAGTTTATCGGCTCAGTCGTACAACAACTATGGCTACACCTTC. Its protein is CASSLSAQSYNNYGYTF.

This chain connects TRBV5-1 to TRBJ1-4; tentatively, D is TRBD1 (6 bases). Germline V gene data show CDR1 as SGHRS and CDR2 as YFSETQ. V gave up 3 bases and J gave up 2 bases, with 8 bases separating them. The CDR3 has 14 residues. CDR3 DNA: TGCGCCAGCAGCTGGGACACGACTAATGAAAAACTGTTTTTT. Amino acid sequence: CASSWDTTNEKLFF.

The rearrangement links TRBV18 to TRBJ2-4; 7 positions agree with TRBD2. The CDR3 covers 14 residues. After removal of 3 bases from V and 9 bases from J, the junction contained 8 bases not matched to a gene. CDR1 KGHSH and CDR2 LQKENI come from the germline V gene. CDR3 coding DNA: TGTGCCAGCTCACCCCCTTTGTCGGGGGGCATTCAGTACTTC. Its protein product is CASSPPLSGGIQYF.

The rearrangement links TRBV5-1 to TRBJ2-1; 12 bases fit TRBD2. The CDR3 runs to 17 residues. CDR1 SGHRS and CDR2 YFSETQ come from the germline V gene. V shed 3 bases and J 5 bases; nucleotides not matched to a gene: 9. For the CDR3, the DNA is TGCGCCAGCAGCTCATGGACTAGCGGGGCGGGGGACAATGAGCAGTTCTTC. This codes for CASSSWTSGAGDNEQFF.

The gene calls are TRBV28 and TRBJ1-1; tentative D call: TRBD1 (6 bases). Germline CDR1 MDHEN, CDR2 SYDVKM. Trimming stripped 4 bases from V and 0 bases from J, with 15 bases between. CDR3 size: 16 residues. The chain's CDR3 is CASSSGQYSMNTEAFF. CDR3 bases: TGTGCCAGCAGTTCCGGACAGTATTCGATGAACACTGAAGCTTTCTTT.